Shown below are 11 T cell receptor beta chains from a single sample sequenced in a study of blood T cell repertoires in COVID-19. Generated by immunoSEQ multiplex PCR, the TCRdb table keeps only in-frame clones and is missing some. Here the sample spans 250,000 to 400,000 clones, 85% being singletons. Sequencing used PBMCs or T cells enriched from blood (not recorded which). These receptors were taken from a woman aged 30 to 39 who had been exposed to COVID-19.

The CDR3 DNA follows: TGTGCCAGCAGCCAAGAACACTGGAGTTACACAGATACGCAGTATTTT. Its protein product is CASSQEHWSYTDTQYF. The chain couples TRBV3-1 (or the pseudogene TRBV3-2) to TRBJ2-3; no clear D gene. Trimming took off 0 bases at V and 2 bases at J, with 12 bases between the two ends. The CDR3 length is 16 residues. Germline CDR1 is LGHDT and CDR2 is YNNKEL (reference sequence).

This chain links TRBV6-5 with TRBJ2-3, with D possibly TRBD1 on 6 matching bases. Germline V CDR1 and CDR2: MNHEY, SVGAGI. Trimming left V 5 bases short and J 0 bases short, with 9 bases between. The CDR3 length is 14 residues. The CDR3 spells CASSTGPSTDTQYF. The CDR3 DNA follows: TGTGCCAGCAGTACAGGGCCTAGCACAGATACGCAGTATTTT.

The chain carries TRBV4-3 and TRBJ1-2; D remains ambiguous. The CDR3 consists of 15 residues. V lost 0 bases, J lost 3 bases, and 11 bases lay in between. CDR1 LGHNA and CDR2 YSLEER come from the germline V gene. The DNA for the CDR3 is TGCGCCAGCAGCCAAGACGCGCACCTAGACTATGGCTACACCTTC. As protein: CASSQDAHLDYGYTF.

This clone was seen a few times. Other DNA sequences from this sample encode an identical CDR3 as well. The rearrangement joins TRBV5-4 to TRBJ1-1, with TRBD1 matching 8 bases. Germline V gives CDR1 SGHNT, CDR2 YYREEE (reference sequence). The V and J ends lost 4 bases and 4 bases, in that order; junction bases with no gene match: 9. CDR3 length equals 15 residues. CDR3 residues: CASSLTGVISTEAFF. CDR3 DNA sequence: TGTGCCAGCAGCCTGACAGGGGTGATAAGCACTGAAGCTTTCTTT. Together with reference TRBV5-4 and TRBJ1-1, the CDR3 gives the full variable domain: ETGVTQSPTHLIKTRGQQVTLRCSSQSGHNTVSWYQQALGQGPQFIFQYYREEENGRGNFPPRFSGLQFPNYSSELNVNALELDDSALYLCASSLTGVISTEAFFGQGTRLTVV.

The chain's CDR3 is CASSYYRQEVDEQFF. In nucleotides, the CDR3 is TGTGCCAGCAGCTATTATAGACAGGAGGTCGATGAGCAGTTCTTC. The chain is built from TRBV5-4 and TRBJ2-1; the D gene is possibly TRBD1 (6 bases). Germline loops: CDR1 SGHNT, CDR2 YYREEE (reference sequence). This CDR3 is 15 amino acids long. The germline V and J ends were trimmed by 3 bases and 8 bases, with 18 bases remaining between them.

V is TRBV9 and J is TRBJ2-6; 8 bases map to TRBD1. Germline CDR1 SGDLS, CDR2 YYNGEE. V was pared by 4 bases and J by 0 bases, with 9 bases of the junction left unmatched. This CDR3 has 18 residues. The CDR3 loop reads CASSPRQGPRSGANVLTF. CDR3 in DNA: TGTGCCAGCAGCCCCAGACAGGGGCCTCGCTCTGGGGCCAACGTCCTGACTTTC.

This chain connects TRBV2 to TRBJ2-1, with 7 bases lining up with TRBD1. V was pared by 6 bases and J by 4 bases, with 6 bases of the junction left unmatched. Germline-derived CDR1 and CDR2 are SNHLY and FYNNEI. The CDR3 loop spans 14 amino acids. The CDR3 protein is CASSRYRGYNEQFF. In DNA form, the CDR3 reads TGTGCCAGCAGCCGCTACAGGGGTTACAATGAGCAGTTCTTC. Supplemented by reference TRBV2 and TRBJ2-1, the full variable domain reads EPEVTQTPSHQVTQMGQEVILRCVPISNHLYFYWYRQILGQKVEFLVSFYNNEISEKSEIFDDQFSVERPDGSNFTLKIRSTKLEDSAMYFCASSRYRGYNEQFFGPGTRLTVL.

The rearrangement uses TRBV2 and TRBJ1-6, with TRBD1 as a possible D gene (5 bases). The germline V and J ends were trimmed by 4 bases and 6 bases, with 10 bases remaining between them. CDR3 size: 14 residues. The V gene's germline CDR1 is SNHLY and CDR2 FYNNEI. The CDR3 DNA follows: TGTGCCAGCAGTGGAGGGGAGGGTAATTCACCCCTCCACTTT. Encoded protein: CASSGGEGNSPLHF.

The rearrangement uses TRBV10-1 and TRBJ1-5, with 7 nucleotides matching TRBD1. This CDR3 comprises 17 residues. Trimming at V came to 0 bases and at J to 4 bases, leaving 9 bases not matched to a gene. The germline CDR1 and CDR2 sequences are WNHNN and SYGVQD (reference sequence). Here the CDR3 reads CASSESPAGTENQPQHF. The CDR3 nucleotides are TGCGCCAGCAGTGAGTCCCCAGCAGGGACAGAGAATCAGCCCCAGCATTTT.

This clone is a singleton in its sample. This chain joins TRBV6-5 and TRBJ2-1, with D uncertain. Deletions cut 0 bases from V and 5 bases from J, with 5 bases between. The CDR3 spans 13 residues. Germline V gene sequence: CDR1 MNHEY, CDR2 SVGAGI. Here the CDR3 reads CASSYSGNNEQFF. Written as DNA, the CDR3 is TGTGCCAGCAGTTACTCGGGCAACAATGAGCAGTTCTTC.

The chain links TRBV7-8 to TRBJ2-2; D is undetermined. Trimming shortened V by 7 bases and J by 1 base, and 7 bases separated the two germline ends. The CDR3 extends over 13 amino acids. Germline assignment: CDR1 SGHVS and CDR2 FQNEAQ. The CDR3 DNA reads TGTGCCAGCAACGCGCGGAACACCGGGGAGCTGTTTTTT. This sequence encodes CASNARNTGELFF.